These 10 T cell receptor beta chains originate from one sample sequenced in a study of blood T cell repertoires in COVID-19. The repertoire was sequenced with immunoSEQ multiplex PCR; TCRdb's copy has only in-frame clones and lacks some. The top ten hold 2.1% of the sample, which has around 300,000 clones, around 85% seen once. The sample consisted of peripheral blood. All receptors derive from a woman aged 25 to 45 who had recovered from COVID-19.

J is TRBJ1-2 and V is TRBV5-1; TRBD1 agrees at 10 bases. V lost 3 bases to trimming and J lost 7 bases; unmatched junction nucleotides: 9. The CDR3 totals 15 residues. Germline CDR1 and CDR2: SGHRS and YFSETQ. The CDR3 bases are TGCGCCAGCAGCTCCCGGACAGGGGGTTCGAGTGGCTACACCTTC. Translated, it gives CASSSRTGGSSGYTF.

The gene calls are TRBV5-6 and TRBJ2-5; 7 bases map to TRBD1. V lost 0 bases, J lost 2 bases, and 4 bases stayed unmatched. Germline-derived CDR1 and CDR2 are SGHDT and YYEEEE. The CDR3 is 15 amino acids. Here the CDR3 DNA reads TGTGCCAGCAGCTTGGATGGGGACAGTCAAGAGACCCAGTACTTC. Its translation: CASSLDGDSQETQYF.

The chain recombines TRBV5-1 with TRBJ1-2, with TRBD1 as a possible D gene (5 bases). V lost 0 bases and J 7 bases, leaving 7 bases between the germline ends. This CDR3 comprises 12 residues. Germline V gene lookup returns CDR1 SGHRS and CDR2 YFSETQ. The CDR3 DNA reads TGCGCCAGCAGCTTGGACGGGGGTGGCTACACCTTC. It encodes CASSLDGGGYTF.

The CDR3, as DNA: TGTGCCAGCAGTGGACAGGTGAACACTGAAGCTTTCTTT. Its protein is CASSGQVNTEAFF. The chain links TRBV12-3 or TRBV12-4 to TRBJ1-1; 7 bases map to TRBD1. The CDR3 sequence is 13 residues long. V was pared by 5 bases and J by 0 bases, with 0 bases of the junction left unmatched.

The chain has TRBV5-1 and TRBJ2-1; 8 bases map to TRBD1. Trimming cost V 4 bases and J 9 bases; bases outside gene matches: 6. CDR3 length: 13 amino acids. Germline-derived CDR1 and CDR2 are SGHRS and YFSETQ. The CDR3, as DNA: TGCGCCAGCAGCCAGGGACAGGAATCTGAGCAGTTCTTC. Its protein product is CASSQGQESEQFF.

The CDR3 sequence: CASSLDFGTQYF. In nucleotides, the CDR3 is TGCGCCAGCAGCTTGGACTTCGGGACCCAGTACTTC. This chain joins TRBV5-1 and TRBJ2-5; D uncertain. The V gene's germline CDR1 is SGHRS and CDR2 YFSETQ. Trimming left V 0 bases short and J 7 bases short, with 7 bases between. CDR3 length equals 12 residues.

The chain has TRBV2 and TRBJ1-2; no clear D gene. Germline V gene lookup returns CDR1 SNHLY and CDR2 FYNNEI. Trimming left V 0 bases short and J 4 bases short, with 9 bases between. The CDR3 sequence is 14 residues long. In DNA, the CDR3 is TGTGCCAGCAGTGAAGCGCGGACTGTCTATGGCTACACCTTC. Its translation: CASSEARTVYGYTF.

The chain employs TRBV9 and TRBJ1-3; maybe TRBD1 (5 bases). V was pared by 3 bases and J by 0 bases, with 25 bases between. CDR1 SGDLS and CDR2 YYNGEE come from the germline V gene. CDR3 length: 20 residues. CDR3 amino acids: CASSGSRDSIYQASGNTIYF. In DNA form, the CDR3 reads TGTGCCAGCAGCGGCTCCCGGGACTCCATTTATCAGGCCTCTGGAAACACCATATATTTT.

The chain recombines TRBV5-6 with TRBJ1-5; 9 bases are shared with TRBD1. The CDR3 contains 16 residues. Trimming removed 4 bases from V and 7 bases from J; junction bases left unmatched: 12. Germline-derived CDR1 and CDR2 are SGHDT and YYEEEE. The CDR3 nucleotides are TGTGCCAGCAGCGGGTCCCGGGACAGGGTCGGACAGCCCCAGCATTTT. It translates to CASSGSRDRVGQPQHF.

V is TRBV6-5 and J is TRBJ1-2, with TRBD1 identical over 10 bases. CDR1 is MNHEY and CDR2 is SVGAGI in the germline V gene. The CDR3 covers 13 residues. CDR3 in DNA: TGTGCAACGGGGGGACAGGGGTTCTATGGCTACACCTTC. Translating it yields CATGGQGFYGYTF.